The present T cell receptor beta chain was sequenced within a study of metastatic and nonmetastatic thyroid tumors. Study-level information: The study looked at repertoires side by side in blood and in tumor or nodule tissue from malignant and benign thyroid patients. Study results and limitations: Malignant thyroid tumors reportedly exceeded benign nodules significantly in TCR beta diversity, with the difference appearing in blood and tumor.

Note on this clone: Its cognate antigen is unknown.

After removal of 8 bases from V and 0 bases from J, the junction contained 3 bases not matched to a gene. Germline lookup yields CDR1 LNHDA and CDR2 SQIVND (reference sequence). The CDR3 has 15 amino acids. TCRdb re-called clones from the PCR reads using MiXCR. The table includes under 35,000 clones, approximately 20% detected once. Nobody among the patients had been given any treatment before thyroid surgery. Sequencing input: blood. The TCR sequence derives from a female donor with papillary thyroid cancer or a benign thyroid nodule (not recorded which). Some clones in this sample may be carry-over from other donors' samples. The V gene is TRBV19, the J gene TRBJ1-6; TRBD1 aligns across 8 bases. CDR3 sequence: CASRDRGSYNSPLHF. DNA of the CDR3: TGTGCCAGTCGTGACAGGGGCTCCTATAATTCACCCCTCCACTTT.